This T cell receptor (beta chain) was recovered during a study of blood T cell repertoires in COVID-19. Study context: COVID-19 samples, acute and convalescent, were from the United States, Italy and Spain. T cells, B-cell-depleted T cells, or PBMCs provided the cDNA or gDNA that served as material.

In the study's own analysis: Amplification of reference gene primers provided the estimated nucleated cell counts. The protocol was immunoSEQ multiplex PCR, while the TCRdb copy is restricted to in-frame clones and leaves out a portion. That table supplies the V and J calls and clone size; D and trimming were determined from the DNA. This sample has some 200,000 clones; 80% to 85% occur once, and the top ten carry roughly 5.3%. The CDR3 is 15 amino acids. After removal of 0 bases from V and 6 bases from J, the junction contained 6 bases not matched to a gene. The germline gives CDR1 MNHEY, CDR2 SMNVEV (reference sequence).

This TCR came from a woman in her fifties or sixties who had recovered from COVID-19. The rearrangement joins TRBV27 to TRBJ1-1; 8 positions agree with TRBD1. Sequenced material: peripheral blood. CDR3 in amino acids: CASSLSTQGVSEAFF. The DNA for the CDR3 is TGTGCCAGCAGTTTATCAACACAGGGGGTATCTGAAGCTTTCTTT.